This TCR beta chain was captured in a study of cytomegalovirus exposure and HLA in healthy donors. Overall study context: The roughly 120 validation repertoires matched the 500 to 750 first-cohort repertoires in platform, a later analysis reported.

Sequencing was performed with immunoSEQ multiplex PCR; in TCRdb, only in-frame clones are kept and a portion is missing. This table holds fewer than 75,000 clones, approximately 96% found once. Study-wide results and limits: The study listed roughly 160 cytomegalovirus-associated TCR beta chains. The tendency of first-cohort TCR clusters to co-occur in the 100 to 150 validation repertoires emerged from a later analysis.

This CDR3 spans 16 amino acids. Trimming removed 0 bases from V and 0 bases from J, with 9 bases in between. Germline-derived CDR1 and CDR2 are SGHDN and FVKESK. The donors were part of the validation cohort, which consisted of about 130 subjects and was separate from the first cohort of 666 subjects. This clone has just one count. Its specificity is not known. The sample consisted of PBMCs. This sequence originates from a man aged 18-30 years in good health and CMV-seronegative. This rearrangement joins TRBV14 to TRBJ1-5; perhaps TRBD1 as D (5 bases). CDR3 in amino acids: CASSQEFRASNQPQHF. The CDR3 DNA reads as TGTGCCAGCAGCCAAGAGTTCAGGGCTAGCAATCAGCCCCAGCATTTT.